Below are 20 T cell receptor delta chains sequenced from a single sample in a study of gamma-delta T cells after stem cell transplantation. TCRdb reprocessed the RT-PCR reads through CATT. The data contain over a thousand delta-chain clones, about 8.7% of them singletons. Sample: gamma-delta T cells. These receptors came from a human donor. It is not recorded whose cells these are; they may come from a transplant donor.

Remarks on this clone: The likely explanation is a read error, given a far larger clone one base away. The CDR3 DNA sequence: TGTGCCTGTGACCCCTTGAGGGCCGGTAAACTCATCTTT. Its translation: CACDPLRAGKLIF. The gene calls are TRDV2 and TRDJ1; D gene unclear. In germline, CDR1 is GEAIGNYY, CDR2 EKD. V lost 3 bases, J lost 7 bases, and 14 bases lay in between. The CDR3 loop spans 13 amino acids.

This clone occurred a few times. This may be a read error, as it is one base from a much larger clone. In nucleotides, the CDR3 is TGTGCCTGTGTCGTACTGGGGGATACGACAGCACAACTCTTCTTT. This translates into CACVVLGDTTAQLFF. The chain is built from TRDV2 and TRDJ2; 12 bases match TRDD3. V shed 5 bases and J 4 bases; nucleotides not matched to a gene: 4. The CDR3 loop spans 15 amino acids. Germline CDR1 is GEAIGNYY and CDR2 is EKD.

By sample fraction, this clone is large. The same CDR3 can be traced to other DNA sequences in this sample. This CDR3 reads CACDTLGGSTDKLIF. The CDR3 region has the DNA TGTGCCTGTGACACTCTCGGGGGAAGCACCGATAAACTCATCTTT. The chain is built from TRDV2 and TRDJ1; weak D call: TRDD3 (6 bases). CDR3 length: 15 amino acids. The V and J ends lost 1 base and 1 base respectively, with 12 bases between them. Germline lookup yields CDR1 GEAIGNYY and CDR2 EKD.

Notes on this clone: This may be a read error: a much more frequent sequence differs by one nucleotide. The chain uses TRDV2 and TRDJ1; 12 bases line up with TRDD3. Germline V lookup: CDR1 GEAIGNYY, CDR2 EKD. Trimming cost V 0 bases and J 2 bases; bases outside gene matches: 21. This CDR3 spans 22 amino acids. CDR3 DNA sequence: TGTGCCTGTGACACCGTACGGTCGGGCTCCTCCTCACTGGGGGATACTACCGATAAACTCATCTTT. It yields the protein CACDTVRSGSSSLGDTTDKLIF.

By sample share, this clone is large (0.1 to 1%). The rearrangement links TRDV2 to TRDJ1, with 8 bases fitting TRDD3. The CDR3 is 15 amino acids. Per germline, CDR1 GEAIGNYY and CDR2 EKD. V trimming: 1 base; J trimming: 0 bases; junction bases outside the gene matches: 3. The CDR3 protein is CACDTLGDHTDKLIF. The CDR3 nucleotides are TGTGCCTGTGACACGCTGGGGGACCACACCGATAAACTCATCTTT.

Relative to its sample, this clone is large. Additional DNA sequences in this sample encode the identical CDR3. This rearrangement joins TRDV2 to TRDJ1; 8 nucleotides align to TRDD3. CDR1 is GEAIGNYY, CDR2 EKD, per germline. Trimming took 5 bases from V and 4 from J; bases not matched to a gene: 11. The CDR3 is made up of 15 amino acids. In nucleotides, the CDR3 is TGTGCCTGTGTCCCCCTCGGGGATACTGACGATAAACTCATCTTT. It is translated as CACVPLGDTDDKLIF.

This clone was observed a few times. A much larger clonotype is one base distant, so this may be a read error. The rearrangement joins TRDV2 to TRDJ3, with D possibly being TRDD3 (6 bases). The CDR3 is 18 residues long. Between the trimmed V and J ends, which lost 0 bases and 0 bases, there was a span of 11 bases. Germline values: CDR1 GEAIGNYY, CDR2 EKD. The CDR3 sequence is CACDTWGARSWDTRQMFF. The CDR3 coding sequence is TGTGCCTGTGACACCTGGGGGGCCCGCTCCTGGGACACCCGACAGATGTTTTTC.

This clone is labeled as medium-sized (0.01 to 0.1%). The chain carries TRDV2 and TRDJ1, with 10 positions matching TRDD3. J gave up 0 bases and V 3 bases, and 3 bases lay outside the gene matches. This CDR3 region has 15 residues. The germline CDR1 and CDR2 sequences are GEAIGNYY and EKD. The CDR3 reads CACDALGDHTDKLIF. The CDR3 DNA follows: TGTGCCTGTGACGCACTGGGGGATCACACCGATAAACTCATCTTT.

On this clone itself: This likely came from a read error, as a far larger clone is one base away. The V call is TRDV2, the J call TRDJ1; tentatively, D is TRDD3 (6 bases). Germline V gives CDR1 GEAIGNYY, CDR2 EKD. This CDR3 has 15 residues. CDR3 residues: CAYDTVGGNTDKLIF. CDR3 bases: TGTGCCTATGACACCGTTGGGGGGAACACCGATAAACTCATCTTT.

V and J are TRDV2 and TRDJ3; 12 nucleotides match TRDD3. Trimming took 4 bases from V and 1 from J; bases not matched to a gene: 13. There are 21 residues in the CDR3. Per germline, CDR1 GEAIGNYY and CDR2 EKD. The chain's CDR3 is CACDSVLGDTPGSWDTRQMFF. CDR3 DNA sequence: TGTGCCTGTGATTCCGTACTGGGGGATACCCCCGGGTCCTGGGACACCCGACAGATGTTTTTC.

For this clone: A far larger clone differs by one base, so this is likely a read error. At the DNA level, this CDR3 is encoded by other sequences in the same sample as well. Written as DNA, the CDR3 is TGTGCCTGTGACACGCTGGGAGATATCGTCGCCGATAAACTCATCTTT. It translates to CACDTLGDIVADKLIF. This chain links TRDV2 with TRDJ1; tentatively, D is TRDD3 (5 bases). The CDR3 is made up of 16 amino acids. Germline V gene sequence: CDR1 GEAIGNYY, CDR2 EKD. The V end lost 1 base, the J end lost 3 bases, and 17 bases lay between the germline ends.

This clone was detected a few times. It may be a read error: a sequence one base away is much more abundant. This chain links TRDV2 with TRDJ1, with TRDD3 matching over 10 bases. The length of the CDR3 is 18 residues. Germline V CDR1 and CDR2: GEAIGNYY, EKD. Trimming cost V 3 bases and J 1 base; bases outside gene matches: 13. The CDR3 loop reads CACDAVLGGYGSTDKLIF. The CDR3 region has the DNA TGTGCCTGTGACGCTGTACTCGGGGGATACGGGTCCACCGATAAACTCATCTTT.

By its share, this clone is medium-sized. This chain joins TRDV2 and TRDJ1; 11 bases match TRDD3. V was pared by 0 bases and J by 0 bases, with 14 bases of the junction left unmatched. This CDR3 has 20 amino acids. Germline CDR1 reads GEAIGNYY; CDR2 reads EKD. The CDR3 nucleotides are TGTGCCTGTGACACCGCGGCGGGTGGGGGATACGGGAGGTACACCGATAAACTCATCTTT. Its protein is CACDTAAGGGYGRYTDKLIF.

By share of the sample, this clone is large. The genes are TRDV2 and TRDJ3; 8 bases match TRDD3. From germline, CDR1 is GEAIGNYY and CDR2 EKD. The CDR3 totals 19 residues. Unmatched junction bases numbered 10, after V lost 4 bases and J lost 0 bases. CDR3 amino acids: CACDPTGGPSSWDTRQMFF. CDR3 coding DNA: TGTGCCTGTGATCCTACTGGGGGTCCAAGCTCCTGGGACACCCGACAGATGTTTTTC.

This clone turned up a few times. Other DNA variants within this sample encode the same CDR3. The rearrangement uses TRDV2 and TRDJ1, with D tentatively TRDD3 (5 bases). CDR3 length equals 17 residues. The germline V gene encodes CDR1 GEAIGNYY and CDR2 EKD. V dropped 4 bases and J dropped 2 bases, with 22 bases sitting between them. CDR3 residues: CACDVAGPKKGTDKLIF. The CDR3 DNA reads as TGTGCCTGTGATGTTGCTGGGCCAAAAAAAGGTACCGATAAACTCATCTTT.

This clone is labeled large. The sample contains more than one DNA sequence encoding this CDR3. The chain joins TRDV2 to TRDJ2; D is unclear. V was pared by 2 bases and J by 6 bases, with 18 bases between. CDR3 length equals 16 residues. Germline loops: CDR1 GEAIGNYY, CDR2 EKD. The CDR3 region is CACDSVAPRRAAQLFF. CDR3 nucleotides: TGTGCCTGTGACAGTGTGGCCCCCCGGCGGGCAGCACAACTCTTCTTT.

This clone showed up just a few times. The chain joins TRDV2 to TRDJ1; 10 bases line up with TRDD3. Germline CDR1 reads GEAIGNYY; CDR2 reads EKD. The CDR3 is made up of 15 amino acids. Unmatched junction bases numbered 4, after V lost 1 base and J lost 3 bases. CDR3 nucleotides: TGTGCCTGTGACACACTGGGGGATTTAGCCGATAAACTCATCTTT. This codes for CACDTLGDLADKLIF.

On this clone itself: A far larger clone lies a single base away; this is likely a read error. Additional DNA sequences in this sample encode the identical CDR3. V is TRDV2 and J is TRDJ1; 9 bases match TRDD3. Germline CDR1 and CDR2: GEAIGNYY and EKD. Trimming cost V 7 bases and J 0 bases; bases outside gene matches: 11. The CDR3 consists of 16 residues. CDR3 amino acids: CACDRLGELNTDKLIF. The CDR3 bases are TGTGCCTGCGACCGACTGGGGGAACTGAACACCGATAAACTCATCTTT.

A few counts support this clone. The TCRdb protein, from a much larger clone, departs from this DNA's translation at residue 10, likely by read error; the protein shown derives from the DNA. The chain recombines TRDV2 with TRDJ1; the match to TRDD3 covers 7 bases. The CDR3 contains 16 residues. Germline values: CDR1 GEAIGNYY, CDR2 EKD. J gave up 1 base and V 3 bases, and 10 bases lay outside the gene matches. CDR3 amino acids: CACDVVGGLTTDKLIF. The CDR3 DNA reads TGTGCCTGTGACGTCGTTGGGGGACTGACCACCGATAAACTCATCTTT.

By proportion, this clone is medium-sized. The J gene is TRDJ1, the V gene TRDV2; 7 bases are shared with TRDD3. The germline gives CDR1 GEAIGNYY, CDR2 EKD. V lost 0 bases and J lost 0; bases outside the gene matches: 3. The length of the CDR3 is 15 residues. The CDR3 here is CACDTLGGYTDKLIF. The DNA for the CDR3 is TGTGCCTGTGACACCCTGGGGGGCTACACCGATAAACTCATCTTT.